A single sample gave rise to the 26 T cell receptor beta chains below, sequenced in a study of cytomegalovirus exposure and HLA in healthy donors. PCR used 60 Vbeta primers and 13 Jbeta primers. Assay used: immunoSEQ multiplex PCR; TCRdb lists only in-frame clones, some missing. The data show 65,000 to 75,000 clones, approximately 70% seen once. Sequenced material: PBMCs. The receptors stem from a man between 35 and 55 years old in good health and CMV-seropositive.

This clone was counted between two and nine times. The rearrangement links TRBV6-6 to TRBJ1-2, with D perhaps matching TRBD1 (6 bases). Germline assignment: CDR1 MNHNY and CDR2 SVGAGI (reference sequence). The germline V and J ends were trimmed by 4 bases and 0 bases, with 12 bases remaining between them. This CDR3 is built from 15 residues. The CDR3 DNA follows: TGTGCCAGCAGTTGGGGACAAAAAGCTAACTATGGCTACACCTTC. This codes for CASSWGQKANYGYTF.

This clone came up once. This sequence joins TRBV7-9 and TRBJ2-7, with a possible D match to TRBD2 (5 bases). V lost 11 bases and J 5 bases, leaving 19 bases between the germline ends. This CDR3 has 13 amino acids. Germline CDR1 is SEHNR and CDR2 is FQNEAQ (reference sequence). As DNA, the CDR3 is TGTGCCGTCCACCCTGGCTCCGGGGACGAGCAGTACTTC. This translates into CAVHPGSGDEQYF.

The chain carries TRBV7-2 and TRBJ2-7, with TRBD2 as a possible D gene (6 bases). Germline loops: CDR1 SGHTA, CDR2 FQGNSA. V was clipped by 5 bases and J by 0 bases, with 11 bases between them. This CDR3 region has 14 residues. The CDR3 is CASSPFGGSYEQYF. The DNA for the CDR3 is TGTGCCAGCAGCCCTTTCGGGGGCTCCTACGAGCAGTACTTC.

The CDR3 protein is CASTRGANYEQYF. The CDR3 region has the DNA TGTGCCAGTACGCGGGGGGCCAACTACGAGCAGTACTTC. J is TRBJ2-7 and V is TRBV5-4; 8 bases line up with TRBD2. This CDR3 has 13 amino acids. The V segment lost 8 bases and the J segment 3 bases; nucleotides outside the gene matches: 7. Germline V gene lookup returns CDR1 SGHNT and CDR2 YYREEE (reference sequence).

This clone has a handful of counts. The CDR3 protein is CASERTTSYEQYF. The CDR3 DNA reads TGTGCCAGCGAACGGACTACTTCCTACGAGCAGTACTTC. The chain couples TRBV6-1 to TRBJ2-7; perhaps TRBD2 as D (6 bases). Germline V CDR1 and CDR2: MNHNS, SASEGT. V shed 8 bases and J shed 1 base, with 12 bases lying between them. There are 13 residues in the CDR3.

This chain connects TRBV29-1 to TRBJ2-3; 7 bases are a match to TRBD2. In germline, CDR1 is SQVTM, CDR2 ANQGSEA. V lost 3 bases and J lost 5; bases outside the gene matches: 5. CDR3 length: 13 amino acids. Written as DNA, the CDR3 is TGCAGCGTTGATGGGGGGGGACGAGATACGCAGTATTTT. It codes for CSVDGGGRDTQYF.

This rearrangement joins TRBV5-8 to TRBJ2-4; D is possibly TRBD2 (5 bases). CDR3 length: 14 residues. Looked up from germline, CDR1 is SGHTS and CDR2 is YDEGEE. Deletions cut 7 bases from V and 6 bases from J, with 17 bases between. The CDR3 DNA sequence: TGTGCCAGCGGGGATCCGCGGGTCGGAAACATTCAGTACTTC. Translated: CASGDPRVGNIQYF.

The gene calls are TRBV21-1 and TRBJ2-3; the DNA was not used to check the table's D call, TRBD1. TRBV21-1 is reported as a pseudogene. This CDR3 is built from 10 residues. Here the CDR3 DNA reads TGTGCCAGCAGCAAAGTGGGCAGGTATTTT. As protein: CASSKVGRYF.

V usage is TRBV27 and J usage is TRBJ2-6, with a weak D call TRBD1 (6 bases). The V gene's germline CDR1 is MNHEY and CDR2 SMNVEV (reference sequence). Trimming shortened V by 6 bases and J by 0 bases, and 12 bases separated the two germline ends. The CDR3 totals 16 residues. CDR3 DNA sequence: TGTGCCAGCAGAAAGGACAGAAGCTCTGGGGCCAACGTCCTGACTTTC. Translated, it gives CASRKDRSSGANVLTF.

This sequence joins TRBV4-1 and TRBJ2-3, with 8 positions matching TRBD2. J lost 1 base, V lost 0 bases, and 9 bases had no gene match. Per germline, CDR1 MGHRA and CDR2 YSYEKL. This CDR3 comprises 18 residues. CDR3 region: CASSQDSGGGSCTDTQYF. The CDR3 DNA follows: TGCGCCAGCAGCCAAGATTCGGGGGGGGGCAGTTGCACAGATACGCAGTATTTT.

V usage is TRBV27 and J usage is TRBJ2-3; 9 positions match TRBD1. CDR3 length equals 20 residues. J lost 2 bases, V lost 6 bases, and 21 bases had no gene match. In germline, CDR1 is MNHEY, CDR2 SMNVEV (reference sequence). DNA of the CDR3: TGTGCCAGCAGCTCCATCACCGGGACAGGGAGCTTCGCCGTCACAGATACGCAGTATTTT. It encodes CASSSITGTGSFAVTDTQYF.

The chain is built from TRBV11-2 and TRBJ2-2; D is possibly TRBD1 (7 bases). From germline, CDR1 is SGHAT and CDR2 FQNNGV. Trimming took 7 bases from V and 4 from J, leaving 16 bases between them. There are 15 residues in the CDR3. The CDR3 nucleotides read TGTGCCAGCATCCGCGGGGCAGGGGGCACCGGGGAGCTGTTTTTT. Translation gives CASIRGAGGTGELFF.

The chain employs TRBV7-8 and TRBJ1-2; D might be TRBD1 (6 bases). Trimming removed 1 base at V and 0 bases at J, with 9 bases between. Germline CDR1 and CDR2: SGHVS and FQNEAQ. This CDR3 is built from 15 residues. The CDR3 is CASSLEGDPNYGYTF. CDR3 in DNA: TGTGCCAGCAGCTTAGAGGGGGACCCTAACTATGGCTACACCTTC.

The chain carries TRBV4-2 and TRBJ1-5, with D possibly matching TRBD1 (6 bases). The CDR3 length is 15 residues. The ends were cut back, 4 bases at V and 2 bases at J, with 12 bases in the middle. The germline V gene has CDR1 LGHNA and CDR2 YNFKEQ. The CDR3: CASSREGGGNQPQHF. The CDR3 nucleotides are TGTGCCAGCAGCCGGGAGGGGGGGGGCAATCAGCCCCAGCATTTT.

The chain joins TRBV28 to TRBJ1-1, with D uncertain. The CDR3 spans 13 residues. Trimming stripped 3 bases from V and 1 base from J, with 6 bases between. CDR1 and CDR2 (germline): MDHEN, SYDVKM. CDR3 residues: CASSFVSNTEAFF. DNA of the CDR3: TGTGCCAGCAGTTTCGTATCGAACACTGAAGCTTTCTTT.

The chain recombines TRBV6-5 with TRBJ2-7; 7 positions match TRBD1. V was pared by 6 bases and J by 6 bases, with 8 bases of the junction left unmatched. Germline V gene data show CDR1 as MNHEY and CDR2 as SVGAGI. This CDR3 has 13 residues. DNA of the CDR3: TGTGCCAGCAGAAGTGGACAGGCCAGCGAGCAGTACTTC. It specifies CASRSGQASEQYF.

This clone was detected once. V is TRBV6-1 and J is TRBJ2-7, with 7 bases lining up with TRBD2. Per the germline V gene, CDR1 is MNHNS and CDR2 is SASEGT. This CDR3 contains 15 residues. The junction had 9 bases not matched to a gene; V was cut back by 7 bases and J by 0 bases. The DNA of the CDR3 is TGTGCCAGCACCGAATCGGGCGGGAGCTCCTACGAGCAGTACTTC. The encoded protein is CASTESGGSSYEQYF.

The V gene is TRBV30, the J gene TRBJ2-3; 8 bases align to TRBD2. Germline V lookup: CDR1 GTSNPN, CDR2 SVGIG (reference sequence). The CDR3 is 13 amino acids. Losses at the gene ends were 4 bases for V and 9 bases for J; bases not matched to a gene: 9. The CDR3 reads CAWTRGLVGTQYF. The CDR3 nucleotides are TGTGCCTGGACTCGGGGACTAGTAGGAACGCAGTATTTT.

The chain carries TRBV6-5 and TRBJ1-1; D gene ambiguous. The germline V and J ends were trimmed by 3 bases and 1 base, with 9 bases remaining between them. Germline assignment: CDR1 MNHEY and CDR2 SVGAGI. The CDR3 has 14 amino acids. The CDR3 nucleotides read TGTGCCAGCAGTTATAGGCAGGCGAACACTGAAGCTTTCTTT. This encodes CASSYRQANTEAFF.

The chain links TRBV27 to TRBJ2-2, with D unresolved. CDR1 and CDR2 (germline): MNHEY, SMNVEV (reference sequence). V gave up 4 bases and J gave up 10 bases, with 16 bases separating them. The CDR3 totals 14 residues. The CDR3 reads CASSSEQIYEELFF. The CDR3 region has the DNA TGTGCCAGCAGTTCTGAACAGATATACGAGGAGCTGTTTTTT.

This clone was seen just once. V usage is TRBV14 and J usage is TRBJ2-1, with 9 bases aligning to TRBD1. The V gene's germline CDR1 is SGHDN and CDR2 FVKESK. The CDR3 has 15 residues. V dropped 2 bases and J dropped 4; count of bases not matched to a gene: 3. CDR3 nucleotide sequence: TGTGCCAGCAGCCAACGGACAGGGGCATACAATGAGCAGTTCTTC. Its protein is CASSQRTGAYNEQFF.

The CDR3 DNA reads as TGTGCCAGCAGTGAATCTAGCGGAGAGTACAATGAGCAGTTCTTC. Encoded protein: CASSESSGEYNEQFF. The V call is TRBV25-1, the J call TRBJ2-1, with 7 bases fitting TRBD2. CDR3 length equals 15 residues. Trimming removed 1 base from V and 4 bases from J; junction bases left unmatched: 4. Germline CDR1 MGHDK, CDR2 SYGVNS.

This clone was observed a handful of times. The chain links TRBV9 to TRBJ2-5; 8 bases are shared with TRBD2. Germline values: CDR1 SGDLS, CDR2 YYNGEE. V was pared by 0 bases and J by 5 bases, with 6 bases of the junction left unmatched. CDR3 size: 15 residues. The CDR3 spells CASSVDVAGWETQYF. CDR3 nucleotides: TGTGCCAGCAGCGTAGATGTAGCGGGATGGGAGACCCAGTACTTC.

The chain uses TRBV9 and TRBJ2-2, with D possibly being TRBD1 (6 bases). V was trimmed by 0 bases and J by 7 bases, leaving 10 bases between them. The CDR3 contains 14 residues. Germline assignment: CDR1 SGDLS and CDR2 YYNGEE. The CDR3, as DNA: TGTGCCAGCAGCGTAGGGACAGTTCACGGGGAGCTGTTTTTT. This codes for CASSVGTVHGELFF.

The chain is built from TRBV2 and TRBJ2-3, with 8 bases lining up with TRBD2. Germline V CDR1 and CDR2: SNHLY, FYNNEI. CDR3 size: 18 residues. V shed 4 bases, J shed 5 bases, and the junction held 17 bases outside the gene matches. CDR3 protein: CASSGSMAFRGGQDTQYF. Here the CDR3 DNA reads TGTGCCAGCAGTGGAAGCATGGCGTTTCGGGGGGGCCAAGATACGCAGTATTTT.

V and J are TRBV7-6 and TRBJ2-5; 11 bases match TRBD2. This CDR3 is 15 amino acids long. Germline assignment: CDR1 SGHVS and CDR2 FNYEAQ. The V gene end was trimmed by 1 base and the J gene end by 5 bases; junction bases not matched to a gene: 3. The CDR3 coding sequence is TGTGCCAGCAGCTTAGTGTCTAGCGGGAGGGAGACCCAGTACTTC. Amino acids: CASSLVSSGRETQYF.